The present TCR beta chain was sequenced within a study of blood T cell repertoires in COVID-19. Study overall: The cDNA or gDNA used as material had been derived from T cells, B-cell-depleted T cells, or PBMCs.

CDR1 and CDR2 from the germline V gene are SNHLY and FYNNEI. There are 14 residues in the CDR3. Trimming removed 4 bases at V and 0 bases at J, with 7 bases between. Under the authors' procedure: Nucleated cell counts were estimated from reference gene primer amplification. This table comes from immunoSEQ multiplex PCR, and its TCRdb copy is limited to in-frame clones, with some not included. V and J calls and clone size follow that table, whereas D and trimming were derived from the DNA. The data contain about 79,000 clones, roughly 90% of them seen just once; the ten biggest clones take up roughly 14%.

This chain links TRBV2 with TRBJ1-3, with D hard to call. This TCR came from a man between 65 and 85 years old with active or convalescent COVID-19. Material: peripheral blood. CDR3: CASSAPSSGNTIYF. CDR3 coding DNA: TGTGCCAGCAGTGCTCCTAGCTCTGGAAACACCATATATTTT. Full variable domain (rest looked up from reference TRBV2 and TRBJ1-3): EPEVTQTPSHQVTQMGQEVILRCVPISNHLYFYWYRQILGQKVEFLVSFYNNEISEKSEIFDDQFSVERPDGSNFTLKIRSTKLEDSAMYFCASSAPSSGNTIYFGEGSWLTVV.